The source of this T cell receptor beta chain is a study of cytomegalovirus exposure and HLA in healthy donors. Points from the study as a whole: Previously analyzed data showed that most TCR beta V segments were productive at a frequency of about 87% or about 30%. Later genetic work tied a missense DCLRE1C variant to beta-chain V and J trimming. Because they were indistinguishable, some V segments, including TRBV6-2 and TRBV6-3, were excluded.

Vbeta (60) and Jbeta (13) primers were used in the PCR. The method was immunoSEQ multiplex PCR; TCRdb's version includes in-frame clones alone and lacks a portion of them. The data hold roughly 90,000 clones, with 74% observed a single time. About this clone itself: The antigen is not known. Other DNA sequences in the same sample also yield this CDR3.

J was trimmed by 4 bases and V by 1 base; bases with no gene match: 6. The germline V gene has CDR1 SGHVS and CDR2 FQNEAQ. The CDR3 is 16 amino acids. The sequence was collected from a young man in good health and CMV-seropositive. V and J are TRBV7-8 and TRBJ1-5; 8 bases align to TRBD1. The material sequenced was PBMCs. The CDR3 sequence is CASSLGGDRRNQPQHF. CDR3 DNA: TGTGCCAGCAGCTTAGGGGGGGACAGGAGAAATCAGCCCCAGCATTTT.